This TCR beta chain was captured by sequencing in a study of shared clonotypes between healthy human individuals. V lost 4 bases to trimming and J lost 5 bases, with 18 bases between them. The germline V gene encodes CDR1 LGHNA and CDR2 YNFKEQ. This CDR3 is 16 amino acids long. Libraries were prepared by immunoSEQ multiplex PCR; TCRdb keeps only in-frame clonotypes and omits some of them. The data show around 2.5 million clones, over 85% seen once. The sequenced material came from naive CD4+ T cells from PBMCs. Documented subset: CD45RA+ positively selected. This sequence was found in a man between 18 and 35 years old in good health. Some clones in this sample may be carry-over from other donors' samples. V usage is TRBV4-2 and J usage is TRBJ2-1; D might be TRBD1 or TRBD2, each matching 5 bases. The chain's CDR3 is CASSRPSGTSNNEQFF. In nucleotides, the CDR3 is TGTGCCAGCAGCCGACCGTCCGGGACGTCAAACAATGAGCAGTTCTTC.